The sample holds a few counts of the clone carrying this T cell receptor (beta chain). Sequencing used immunoSEQ multiplex PCR; TCRdb keeps in-frame clones, though not all of them. The data contain about 38,000 clones, around three quarters of them singletons. This sample is part of a study of radiotherapy plus CTLA-4 blockade in lung cancer. Overall study: An objective response was seen in about 18% of patients, and disease control in more than 25%.

The sample here was peripheral blood, taken from a patient treated with radiotherapy plus ipilimumab. This TCR came from a human donor with non-small cell lung cancer who had stable disease on radiotherapy plus ipilimumab.

The CDR3 here is CASSLDLARAGELFF. In DNA form, the CDR3 reads TGTGCCAGCAGCTTAGACTTAGCGAGGGCCGGGGAGCTGTTTTTT. This chain joins TRBV7-9 and TRBJ2-2, with D perhaps matching TRBD2 (5 bases). Germline V gene lookup returns CDR1 SEHNR and CDR2 FQNEAQ (reference sequence). Trimming shortened V by 1 base and J by 6 bases, and 12 bases separated the two germline ends. CDR3 length: 15 residues.